The 4 T cell receptor beta chains below all came from one sample that was sequenced in a study of blood T cell repertoires in COVID-19. The data were produced by immunoSEQ multiplex PCR, yet TCRdb's version contains in-frame clones alone and is incomplete. The data hold about 100,000 clones, with more than 65% observed a single time. Specimen: peripheral blood. These receptors all come from a man between 70 and 80 years old with active or convalescent COVID-19.

J is TRBJ2-1 and V is TRBV3-1 (or the pseudogene TRBV3-2); TRBD2 matches at 7 bases. The CDR3 runs 15 residues. Germline values: CDR1 LGHDT, CDR2 YNNKEL (reference sequence). Germline trimming cut 4 bases from V and 3 bases from J; bases unmatched to any gene: 6. The CDR3: CASSPTPGGYNEQFF. CDR3 bases: TGTGCCAGCAGCCCTACCCCGGGAGGCTACAATGAGCAGTTCTTC.

The genes are TRBV9 and TRBJ1-1, with D uncertain. Trimming pared 0 bases from V and 0 bases from J, leaving 6 bases between. Germline loops: CDR1 SGDLS, CDR2 YYNGEE. The CDR3 runs to 14 residues. In nucleotides, the CDR3 is TGTGCCAGCAGCGTAGTTGAGCTGAACACTGAAGCTTTCTTT. Amino acids: CASSVVELNTEAFF.

The chain uses TRBV5-5 and TRBJ2-5, with TRBD2 matching over 9 bases. V gave up 2 bases and J gave up 2 bases; unmatched junction bases: 4. This CDR3 spans 15 amino acids. The V gene's germline CDR1 is SGHKS and CDR2 YYEKEE (reference sequence). CDR3 nucleotide sequence: TGTGCCAGCAGCTTTGGACTAGCGATTCAAGAGACCCAGTACTTC. Protein product: CASSFGLAIQETQYF.

The genes are TRBV4-2 and TRBJ1-1; D gene unclear. Germline loops: CDR1 LGHNA, CDR2 YNFKEQ. Trimming left V 0 bases short and J 1 base short, with 12 bases between. The CDR3 is 16 residues long. CDR3 amino acids: CASSQEVAQTNTEAFF. The CDR3, as DNA: TGTGCCAGCAGCCAAGAAGTCGCACAGACGAACACTGAAGCTTTCTTT.